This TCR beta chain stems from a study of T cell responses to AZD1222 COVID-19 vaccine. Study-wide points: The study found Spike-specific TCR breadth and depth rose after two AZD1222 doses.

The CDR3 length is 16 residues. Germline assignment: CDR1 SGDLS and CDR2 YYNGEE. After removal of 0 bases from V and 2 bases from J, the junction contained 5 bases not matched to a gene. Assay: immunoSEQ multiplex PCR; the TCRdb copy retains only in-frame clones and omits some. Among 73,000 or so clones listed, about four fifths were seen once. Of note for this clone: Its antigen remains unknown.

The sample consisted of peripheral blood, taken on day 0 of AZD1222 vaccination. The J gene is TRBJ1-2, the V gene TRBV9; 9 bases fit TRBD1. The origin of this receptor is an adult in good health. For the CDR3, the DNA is TGTGCCAGCAGCGTAGATGGACAGGGGTGGAACTATGGCTACACCTTC. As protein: CASSVDGQGWNYGYTF.